This TCR beta chain emerged from a study of blood T cell repertoires in COVID-19. Under the authors' procedure: Nucleated cell counts were estimated from reference gene primer amplification. The table came from immunoSEQ multiplex PCR; TCRdb's copy has only in-frame clones and leaves some out. Clone size and V and J calls were adopted from that table, with D and trimming inferred from the DNA. This sample yields around 230,000 clones, of which around 85% are seen a single time; roughly 3.5% belongs to the top ten. This clone showed up just once. Trimming removed 4 bases at V and 2 bases at J, with 9 bases between. The CDR3 covers 14 residues. The germline V gene has CDR1 MNHEY and CDR2 SVGAGI. Assignment of participants to cohorts was predicated upon participant-reported clinical history.

The J gene is TRBJ1-5, the V gene TRBV6-5, with D perhaps TRBD1 (6 bases). The receptor comes from a woman in her 40s with acute COVID-19. The source material was PBMCs or T cells enriched from blood (not recorded which). This chain's CDR3 is CASSSGVGNQPQHF. As DNA, the CDR3 is TGTGCCAGCAGTTCAGGGGTTGGCAATCAGCCCCAGCATTTT.